This is a list of T cell receptor beta chains from one sample in a study of blood T cell repertoires in COVID-19. Method: immunoSEQ multiplex PCR; TCRdb's copy keeps in-frame clones and lacks some. The data contain some 100,000 clones, approximately 86% of them seen just once; the ten biggest clones take up roughly 2.7%. The sequenced sample consisted of PBMCs or T cells enriched from blood (not recorded which). The receptors here all came from a woman in her forties or fifties who had recovered from COVID-19. Each CDR3 is given without its conserved first and last residue.

v_call	j_call	cdr3_aa
TRBV28	TRBJ2-7	ASSSFRGQPSEQY
TRBV9	TRBJ2-7	ASSPDTNYYEQY
TRBV15	TRBJ2-7	ATSRGLDRSTYEQY
TRBV5-1	TRBJ2-7	ASSPMDRSLSYEQY
TRBV2	TRBJ1-5	ASSRGTGGAGSNQPQH
TRBV28	TRBJ1-4	ASSLSTDRVNEKLF
TRBV29-1	TRBJ2-1	SVVLLAYNEQF
TRBV9	TRBJ2-2	ASSVGGLNTGELF
TRBV7-2	TRBJ2-1	ASSTRGYNEQF
TRBV7-9	TRBJ2-1	ASSLTTRNEQF
TRBV27	TRBJ2-7	ASSKTGGWSYEQY
TRBV28	TRBJ1-4	ASNARDATNEKLF
TRBV19	TRBJ1-2	ASRTGNYGYT
TRBV6-5	TRBJ2-7	ASREDRPREQY
TRBV7-9	TRBJ1-5	ASSSDRVNQPQH
TRBV6-5	TRBJ1-2	ASSYSSGVGYT
TRBV9	TRBJ2-1	ASSEAGQGFYSQF
TRBV7-7	TRBJ2-1	ASSLGTSGRNEQF
TRBV18	TRBJ1-2	ASSPYRQGNYGYT
TRBV18	TRBJ2-1	ASSPIREQF
TRBV7-9	TRBJ2-7	ASSPTWGGYEQY
TRBV7-9	TRBJ2-7	ASSLVSLAGAWEQY
TRBV7-9	TRBJ1-2	ASSYTGGAYYGYT
TRBV21-1	TRBJ2-1	ARNKSGSSYNEQF
TRBV7-8	TRBJ1-4	ASRAAGMTSRRGATNEKLF
TRBV4-1	TRBJ2-1	ASSQEILAGGRGSYNEQF
TRBV5-6	TRBJ1-1	ASSLGSRGRMNTEAF
TRBV5-4	TRBJ1-1	ASSGRGRGTEAF
TRBV27	TRBJ2-7	ASSFGLAGSSYEQY
TRBV27	TRBJ2-3	ASSIRTLTDTQY
TRBV28	TRBJ2-7	AIHRAGWNEQY
TRBV14	TRBJ1-1	ASSQELRTQAF
TRBV27	TRBJ1-5	ASSKMSGFNQPQH
TRBV6-5	TRBJ1-5	ASSQTNNQPQH
TRBV27	TRBJ2-7	ASPLERETYYEQY
TRBV2	TRBJ2-7	ASRSQGLVYEQY
TRBV19	TRBJ1-3	ASSEYPDSVSGNTIY
TRBV24-1	TRBJ2-7	ATSDPGSYEQY
TRBV18	TRBJ2-7	ASSPNTQDKQY
TRBV20-1	TRBJ2-7	SASGQDYEQY
TRBV19	TRBJ2-3	ASRITSRGGTDTQY
TRBV3-1/TRBV3-2	TRBJ1-2	ASSQQQGAPYGYT
TRBV18	TRBJ1-2	ASSRAGTGNYGYT
TRBV3-1/TRBV3-2	TRBJ1-1	ASSQPMTGPVGEAF